A single sample is the source of the 8 T cell receptor beta chains below, sequenced in a study of control samples from healthy donors and cancer patients. This table comes from immunoSEQ multiplex PCR, and its TCRdb copy is limited to in-frame clones, with some not included. Of under 200,000 clones in the sample, 90% to 95% were seen once. The sequencing sample was made of blood. These receptor sequences come from a woman aged 40 to 49 in good health.

The V and J genes are TRBV14 and TRBJ2-5; 7 bases are shared with TRBD2. The length of the CDR3 is 13 residues. Unmatched junction bases numbered 3, after V lost 4 bases and J lost 4 bases. The germline V gene has CDR1 SGHDN and CDR2 FVKESK. CDR3 nucleotide sequence: TGTGCCAGCAGCCGGGAGGGCCGAGAGACCCAGTACTTC. Translation: CASSREGRETQYF.

V and J are TRBV5-6 and TRBJ2-5, with D uncertain. CDR1 and CDR2 from the germline V gene are SGHDT and YYEEEE. Trimming pared 0 bases from V and 1 base from J, leaving 7 bases between. The CDR3 consists of 14 residues. The CDR3 coding sequence is TGTGCCAGCAGCTTGGAGTTTAGCCAAGAGACCCAGTACTTC. Residues: CASSLEFSQETQYF.

This clone showed up just once. The chain joins TRBV2 to TRBJ2-2; D may be TRBD1 or TRBD2 (7 bases each). The V end was cut by 10 bases, the J end by 7 bases, with 13 bases between. The germline V gene has CDR1 SNHLY and CDR2 FYNNEI. This CDR3 is built from 12 residues. The CDR3 sequence is CATTGEGGELFF. DNA for the CDR3: TGTGCCACCACAGGGGAGGGCGGGGAGCTGTTTTTT.

In its sample, this clone was seen a few times. Within the sample, other DNA sequences also encode this same CDR3. The chain combines TRBV10-1 with TRBJ1-1; D is uncertain. This CDR3 has 14 residues. The V gene's germline CDR1 is WNHNN and CDR2 SYGVQD (reference sequence). V lost 5 bases to trimming and J lost 1 base, with 11 bases between them. Here the CDR3 reads CASSPGPGNTEAFF. The CDR3 nucleotides read TGCGCCAGCAGTCCCGGACCTGGGAACACTGAAGCTTTCTTT.

In its sample, this clone was seen a few times. The chain employs TRBV7-9 and TRBJ1-2, with D possibly being TRBD1 (5 bases). V lost 2 bases to trimming and J lost 6 bases, with 19 bases between them. This CDR3 is 16 amino acids long. Germline CDR1 and CDR2: SEHNR and FQNEAQ (reference sequence). CDR3 bases: TGTGCCAGCAGCTTAAGATCGGGGGATGTGGGCGATGGCTACACCTTC. This codes for CASSLRSGDVGDGYTF. Full variable domain (rest looked up from reference TRBV7-9 and TRBJ1-2): DTGVSQNPRHKITKRGQNVTFRCDPISEHNRLYWYRQTLGQGPEFLTYFQNEAQLEKSRLLSDRFSAERPKGSFSTLEIQRTEQGDSAMYLCASSLRSGDVGDGYTFGSGTRLTVV.

The DNA for the CDR3 is TGTGCCAGCAACTCCGGGACAGGCAACACTGAAGCTTTCTTT. Protein: CASNSGTGNTEAFF. V is TRBV11-2 and J is TRBJ1-1, with 8 positions matching TRBD1. The CDR3 loop spans 14 amino acids. Unmatched junction bases numbered 6, after V lost 7 bases and J lost 2 bases. CDR1 is SGHAT, CDR2 FQNNGV, per germline.

The CDR3: CASSSGGVSGQPQHF. The CDR3 bases are TGTGCCAGCAGCTCGGGGGGCGTATCGGGTCAGCCCCAGCATTTT. The chain uses TRBV7-2 and TRBJ1-5, with D possibly TRBD1 on 6 matching bases. V shed 4 bases and J shed 6 bases, with 16 bases lying between them. The CDR3 has 15 residues. Germline V lookup: CDR1 SGHTA, CDR2 FQGNSA.

The CDR3 spells CATTGRGDNQPQHF. CDR3 DNA sequence: TGTGCCACTACCGGGCGAGGGGACAATCAGCCCCAGCATTTT. The V and J genes are TRBV6-5 and TRBJ1-5; perhaps TRBD1 as D (5 bases). The CDR3 length is 14 residues. V was trimmed by 10 bases and J by 3 bases, leaving 16 bases between them. Germline assignment: CDR1 MNHEY and CDR2 SVGAGI.